This T cell receptor (beta chain) came from a study of shared clonotypes between healthy human individuals. This clone was seen just once. The antigen is unknown. Repertoires were generated with immunoSEQ multiplex PCR, while TCRdb's copy carries only in-frame clones and drops some. The profile shows under 1,100,000 clones, roughly 70% of them singletons. Germline-derived CDR1 and CDR2 are ENHRY and SYGVKD. Trimming at V came to 2 bases and at J to 1 base, leaving 3 bases not matched to a gene. The CDR3 has 15 residues. Study-wide results and limits: It was the non-shared clonotypes that had lower generation probabilities than clonotypes shared by all four donors.

Sequencing input: memory CD4+ T cells sorted from blood. Stated subset: CD45RA-negative fraction. The sequence was collected from a young man in good health. The V gene is TRBV10-3, the J gene TRBJ1-2; TRBD1 matches 8 bases. CDR3 sequence reads: CAISETGGDNYGYTF. CDR3 DNA: TGTGCCATCAGTGAGACAGGGGGGGATAACTATGGCTACACCTTC.